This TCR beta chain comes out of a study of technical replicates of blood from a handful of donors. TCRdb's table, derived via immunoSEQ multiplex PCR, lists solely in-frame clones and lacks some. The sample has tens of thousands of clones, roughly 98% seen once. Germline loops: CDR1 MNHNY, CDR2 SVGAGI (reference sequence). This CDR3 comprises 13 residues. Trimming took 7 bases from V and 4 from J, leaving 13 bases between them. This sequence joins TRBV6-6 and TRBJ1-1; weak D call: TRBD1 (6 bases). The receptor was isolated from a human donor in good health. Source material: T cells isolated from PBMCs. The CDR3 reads CASNNRVRTEAFF. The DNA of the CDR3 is TGTGCCAGCAACAACAGGGTGCGCACTGAAGCTTTCTTT.